This T cell receptor (beta chain) was documented in a study of T cell responses to AZD1222 COVID-19 vaccine. Study details: Analysis merged second doses at about 4 or about 12 weeks. Study results and limitations: Reportedly, close to half of spike-specific TCRs are directed against unmutated variant regions. Possibly, clonal diversity was underestimated; donors were largely white British and included more females.

TCRdb's table, derived via immunoSEQ multiplex PCR, lists solely in-frame clones and lacks some. In the table there are around 200,000 clones, over 85% of which are singletons. As concerns this clone: Its antigen is not known.

Germline V lookup: CDR1 SGDLS, CDR2 YYNGEE. Trimming took off 0 bases at V and 8 bases at J, with 5 bases between the two ends. The CDR3 covers 11 residues. This sequence was found in an adult in good health. Material: peripheral blood, obtained on day 0 of AZD1222 vaccination. The J gene is TRBJ1-1, the V gene TRBV9; D is unclear. The CDR3 DNA sequence: TGTGCCAGCAGCGTAGGCGGAGAAGCTTTCTTT. It codes for CASSVGGEAFF.